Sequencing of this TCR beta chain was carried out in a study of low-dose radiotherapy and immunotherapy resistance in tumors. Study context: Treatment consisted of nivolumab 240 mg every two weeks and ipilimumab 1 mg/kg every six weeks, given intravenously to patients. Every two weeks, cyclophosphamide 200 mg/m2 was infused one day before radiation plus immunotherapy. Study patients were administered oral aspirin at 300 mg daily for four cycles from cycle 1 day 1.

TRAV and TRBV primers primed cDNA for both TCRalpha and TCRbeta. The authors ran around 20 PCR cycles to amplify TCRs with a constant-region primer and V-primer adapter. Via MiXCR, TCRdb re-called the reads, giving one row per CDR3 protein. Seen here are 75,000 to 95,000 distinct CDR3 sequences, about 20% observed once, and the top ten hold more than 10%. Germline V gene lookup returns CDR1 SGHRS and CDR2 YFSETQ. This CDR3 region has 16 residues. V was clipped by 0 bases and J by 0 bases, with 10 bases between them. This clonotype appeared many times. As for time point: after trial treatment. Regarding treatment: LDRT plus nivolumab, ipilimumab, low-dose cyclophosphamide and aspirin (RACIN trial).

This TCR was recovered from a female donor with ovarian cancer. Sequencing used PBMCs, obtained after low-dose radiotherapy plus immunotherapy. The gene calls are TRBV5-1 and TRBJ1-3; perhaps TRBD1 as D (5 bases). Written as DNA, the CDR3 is TGCGCCAGCAGCTTGGACGGGGCCTTCTCTGGAAACACCATATATTTT. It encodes CASSLDGAFSGNTIYF.